Listed below are T cell receptor beta chains from one sample, sequenced in a study of STAT5B mutations in CD4+ large granular lymphocyte leukemia. Clones were sequenced by immunoSEQ multiplex PCR, and TCRdb holds only the in-frame ones, with some missing. The sample carries some 34,000 clones, about three quarters recorded once. The sample taken for sequencing was CD4+ T cells from blood buffy coats. These receptor sequences come from a human donor in good health. CDR3s include the opening cysteine and the closing phenylalanine or tryptophan.

V	length	CDR3
TRBV5-4	16	CASSYPKGPGTGELFF
TRBV19	16	CASSIGGRGTGNTIYF
TRBV2	16	CASSESLGSSYNEQFF
TRBV29-1	14	CSVKPGTGYTEAFF
TRBV7-9	17	CASSLARAGAGYNEQFF
TRBV23-1	14	CASSQLGGTGELFF
TRBV7-9	14	CASSLEGANTEAFF
TRBV6-5	15	CASRLTGGSSYEQYF
TRBV27	13	CASTSHRGYGYTF
TRBV7-2	12	CASSLPGRSQHF
TRBV19	16	CASSIPTGGINYGYTF
TRBV9	15	CASSVAGGSYNEQFF
TRBV6-1	19	CASSERIGLLSGGMFWQFF
TRBV7-9	14	CASSLGGLGGELFF
TRBV7-9	12	CASSPSTETQYF
TRBV10-3	11	CAISEHTEAFF
TRBV2	15	CASSGRPIGGEKLFF
TRBV10-2	14	CASSETSAYNEQFF
TRBV5-8	18	CASSLAKLPGSGANVLTF
TRBV2	17	CASSTSGALHGNNEQFF
TRBV10-3	12	CAISGISYEQYF
TRBV6-1	13	CASSGRYQETQYF
TRBV7-9	16	CASSSNPGVGNQPQHF
TRBV6-6	15	CASSNRQSPSYGYTF
TRBV6-1	13	CASSETVNQPQHF
TRBV9	17	CASSVGPSGTHYNEQFF
TRBV6-5	15	CASSYRTSSGNTIYF
TRBV5-4	14	CASGDISSGEKLFF
TRBV5-1	15	CASSLGDTTYNEQFF
TRBV27	13	CASSLWGDTEAFF
TRBV9	16	CASSAMNRVDVTEAFF
TRBV12-5	20	CASGLARWGTSGSEFYEQYF
TRBV6-1	14	CASSRTGSYTEAFF
TRBV7-9	15	CASSFLTGGYYEQYF
TRBV6-6	12	CASSGPGNTIYF
TRBV5-4	15	CASSVDRVMNTEAFF
TRBV30	14	CAWTPGLADGELFF
TRBV5-6	15	CASSWGPLASYEQYF
TRBV9	14	CASSVDTVSYEQYF
TRBV7-2	19	CASSPGQGLAGSSSYEQYF
TRBV19	16	CASSFLGLATNEKLFF
TRBV5-4	13	CASSGRDVDEQYF
TRBV27	17	CASSAPGTGDPQETQYF
TRBV7-2	16	CASSLTGTGGSYGYTF
TRBV27	13	CAIQRSIFNEQFF
TRBV7-8	13	CASSLSDNQPQHF
TRBV19	14	CASSIRARSYEQYF
TRBV27	13	CASSFGTFGELFF
TRBV4-2	17	CASSQGSLAGGPETQYF
TRBV6-1	16	CASSDNSQRSTDTQYF